The clone carrying this TCR beta chain showed up just a few times. What it binds is unknown. Researchers attached unique molecular identifiers to individual cDNA molecules. In TCRdb, the 5' RACE reads were re-called with MiXCR into one record per CDR3 protein. Of tens of thousands of distinct CDR3 sequences detected, about 6% appear once; the ten largest clones hold around 3.4%. The data were obtained in a study of early T cells in non-severe SARS-CoV-2 infection. At the level of the study: RNA in bulk from unsorted whole blood was sequenced, and chains were unpaired.

Study-level findings and limits: Matching against VDJdb likely underestimated virus-specific expansions, favoring anti-spike CD8.

This CDR3 contains 13 residues. From germline, CDR1 is MNHEY and CDR2 SMNVEV (reference sequence). With V trimmed by 8 bases and J by 5 bases, 9 bases remained unmatched. The TCR sequence derives from an adult who was a healthcare worker with PCR-confirmed SARS-CoV-2 infection or an uninfected control (not recorded which). Specimen: whole blood, collected at baseline. This chain uses TRBV27 with TRBJ2-7; 7 bases match TRBD1. The DNA for the CDR3 is TGTGCCAGCGCAAACAGGGGAGACAACGAGCAGTACTTC. It yields the protein CASANRGDNEQYF.